These T cell receptor beta chains were read from a single sample in a study of shared T cell receptors in the human thymus. Assay: immunoSEQ multiplex PCR; the TCRdb copy retains only in-frame clones and omits some. Of 600,000 to 900,000 clones in the sample, 75% to 90% were seen once. These same records also appear under a second study, on human thymus T cells.

The sample comprised thymocytes. The receptors here all came from a girl younger than two with a congenital heart defect. Both conserved end residues are part of each CDR3. A D gene is named only where the DNA matches it firmly. The listing skips clone size in some rows; elsewhere it reads once, few, many or a size class.

clone_size d_call j_call v_call cdr3_aa cdr3_nt
- TRBD1 TRBJ2-1 TRBV6-4 CASSKGQGTYNEQFF TGTGCCAGCAGTAAAGGACAGGGGACCTACAATGAGCAGTTCTTC
- - TRBJ1-5 TRBV7-8 CASSPSDQPQHF TGTGCCAGCAGCCCCTCGGATCAGCCCCAGCATTTT
- - TRBJ2-1 TRBV20-1 CSASRANEQFF TGCAGTGCTAGTCGAGCAAATGAGCAGTTCTTC
- - TRBJ1-6 TRBV7-9 CASSLTGVRSPLHF TGTGCCAGCAGCTTAACTGGAGTAAGGTCACCCCTCCACTTT
once - TRBJ2-7 TRBV15 CATSGPELFYREQYF TGTGCCACCAGCGGCCCGGAGTTGTTTTATCGCGAGCAGTACTTC
- TRBD1 TRBJ2-7 TRBV14 CASSQDRQGAGEQYF TGTGCCAGCAGCCAAGATCGGCAGGGGGCAGGCGAGCAGTACTTC
- - TRBJ1-5 TRBV7-2 CASSSGGPQHF TGTGCCAGCAGCTCTGGGGGCCCCCAGCATTTT
- - TRBJ2-5 TRBV7-9 CASSEGLGETQYF TGTGCCAGCAGCGAGGGACTTGGAGAGACCCAGTACTTC
- - TRBJ1-2 TRBV7-9 CASSRINMGHGGGYTF TGTGCCAGCAGCCGTATAAATATGGGACATGGGGGAGGCTACACCTTC
- TRBD1 TRBJ2-7 TRBV19 CASSTNGQGIYEQYF TGTGCCAGTAGTACGAACGGACAGGGGATCTACGAGCAGTACTTC
once - TRBJ1-1 TRBV27 CASSLNTGRWNTEAFF TGTGCCAGCAGTCTTAATACAGGGCGATGGAACACTGAAGCTTTCTTT
- TRBD1 TRBJ1-2 TRBV7-2 CASSQHPGTGEDGYTF TGTGCCAGCAGCCAACACCCCGGGACAGGGGAGGATGGCTACACCTTC
once TRBD1 TRBJ1-2 TRBV7-9 CASSSQGALNYGYTF TGTGCCAGCAGCTCGCAGGGGGCGCTTAACTATGGCTACACCTTC
few TRBD2 TRBJ2-2 TRBV11-2 CASSLEGGGLAGYTGELFF TGTGCCAGCAGCTTAGAGGGAGGGGGACTAGCGGGGTATACCGGGGAGCTGTTTTTT
- TRBD1 TRBJ2-7 TRBV27 CASSYTGQGIYEQYF TGTGCCAGCAGTTACACGGGACAGGGTATCTACGAGCAGTACTTC
- - TRBJ1-2 TRBV6-1 CASSERRSRTF TGTGCCAGCAGTGAACGGCGGTCTCGCACCTTC
once - TRBJ1-4 TRBV6-1 CASSEGVGGQLFF TGTGCCAGCAGTGAAGGGGTAGGGGGTCAACTGTTTTTT
- - TRBJ1-6 TRBV6-4 CASSPESRFLNNSPLHF TGTGCCAGCAGTCCAGAATCTCGCTTTTTGAATAATTCACCCCTCCACTTT
- TRBD1 TRBJ2-7 TRBV15 CATSLEPHGQGVLELDEQYF TGTGCCACCAGCCTCGAGCCACACGGACAGGGGGTATTAGAACTCGACGAGCAGTACTTC
- TRBD1 TRBJ1-1 TRBV29-1 CSVDELRKQGPVEAFF TGCAGCGTTGATGAGTTACGAAAACAGGGGCCGGTTGAAGCTTTCTTT
- TRBD1 TRBJ2-6 TRBV14 CASSQAPTGGEKEANVLTF TGTGCCAGCAGCCAAGCTCCGACAGGGGGCGAGAAGGAGGCCAACGTCCTGACTTTC
- TRBD1 TRBJ1-1 TRBV7-8 CASSPSDREVYMNTEAFF TGTGCCAGCAGCCCGTCGGACAGGGAGGTGTACATGAACACTGAAGCTTTCTTT
- TRBD2 TRBJ2-3 TRBV25-1 CASSEFPRGTTTDTQYF TGTGCCAGCAGTGAATTTCCGCGCGGGACTACCACAGATACGCAGTATTTT